The rows below give T cell receptor beta chains drawn from one sample of a study of blood T cell repertoires in COVID-19. Method: immunoSEQ multiplex PCR; TCRdb's copy keeps in-frame clones and lacks some. The sample contains 120,000 or so clones, 80% to 90% of which appear only once. The source material was peripheral blood. Receptors were obtained from a man in his forties or fifties with acute or convalescent COVID-19. Both conserved end residues are part of each CDR3. The order of the fields is D gene, J gene, clone size, V gene, CDR3 protein, CDR3 DNA. The D gene is left open where the match is weak. For some rows the clone size is stated as once, few or many, or as a class when expanded; others skip it.

>-|TRBJ1-2|-|TRBV19
CASSIAAGVYGYTF
TGTGCCAGTAGTATCGCGGCAGGGGTCTATGGCTACACCTTC
>-|TRBJ1-2|-|TRBV5-8
CASSPRRANYGYTF
TGTGCCAGCAGCCCCCGTCGGGCTAACTATGGCTACACCTTC
>-|TRBJ2-1|-|TRBV6-1
CASSDRTGMKGYNEQFF
TGTGCCAGCAGTGACCGAACAGGTATGAAGGGCTACAATGAGCAGTTCTTC
>-|TRBJ2-3|-|TRBV6-2/TRBV6-3
CASSKRGGSTDTQYF
TGTGCCAGCAGTAAACGAGGGGGAAGCACAGATACGCAGTATTTT
>TRBD1|TRBJ2-1|-|TRBV19
CASSYTGTGVDEQFF
TGTGCCAGTAGTTATACCGGGACAGGGGTGGATGAGCAGTTCTTC
>TRBD2|TRBJ2-1|-|TRBV5-1
CASSPGTSGSEEQFF
TGCGCCAGCAGCCCGGGGACTAGCGGTTCAGAGGAGCAGTTCTTC
>-|TRBJ1-2|-|TRBV6-1
CASSERTAPYGYTF
TGTGCCAGCAGTGAACGGACAGCCCCATATGGCTACACCTTC
>TRBD1|TRBJ1-2|-|TRBV5-1
CASSSGQGTGGYTF
TGCGCCAGCAGCTCCGGACAGGGAACAGGGGGCTACACCTTC
>TRBD1|TRBJ1-1|-|TRBV6-5
CASSSRQGIPNTEAFF
TGTGCCAGCAGTTCCCGACAGGGAATCCCGAACACTGAAGCTTTCTTT
>-|TRBJ1-5|-|TRBV25-1
CASKGGNQPQHF
TGTGCCAGCAAGGGAGGCAATCAGCCCCAGCATTTT
>TRBD1|TRBJ1-1|few|TRBV6-5
CASSYSGTGFEAFF
TGTGCCAGCAGTTACTCGGGGACAGGGTTTGAAGCTTTCTTT
>TRBD2|TRBJ2-1|-|TRBV9
CASSELAGGPYNEQFF
TGTGCCAGCAGCGAACTAGCGGGAGGGCCTTACAATGAGCAGTTCTTC
>-|TRBJ1-3|few|TRBV6-5
CASSYESSHSGNTIYF
TGTGCCAGCAGTTACGAGAGTAGCCACTCTGGAAACACCATATATTTT
>-|TRBJ2-1|-|TRBV4-1
CASSQEVASLSYNEQFF
TGCGCCAGCAGCCAAGAGGTCGCGAGCCTCTCCTACAATGAGCAGTTCTTC
>-|TRBJ1-2|-|TRBV7-2
CASSLIVHGYTF
TGTGCCAGCAGCTTAATAGTTCATGGCTACACCTTC
>-|TRBJ1-5|-|TRBV2
CASRPGQSITSNQPQHF
TGTGCCAGCAGGCCAGGGCAATCTATCACCAGCAATCAGCCCCAGCATTTT
>-|TRBJ1-1|-|TRBV3-1/TRBV3-2
CASSQRTTNTEAFF
TGTGCCAGCAGCCAACGTACGACAAACACTGAAGCTTTCTTT
>TRBD2|TRBJ2-7|-|TRBV15
CATSRDTGGLYEQYF
TGTGCCACCAGCAGAGATACGGGGGGTCTCTACGAGCAGTACTTC
>-|TRBJ2-5|few|TRBV30
CAWTPRESETQYF
TGTGCCTGGACCCCTCGGGAATCGGAGACCCAGTACTTC
>-|TRBJ2-3|-|TRBV9
CASSLRGGGRTDTQYF
TGTGCCAGCAGCCTAAGGGGCGGGGGCCGCACAGATACGCAGTATTTT
>-|TRBJ1-2|-|TRBV9
CASSGPVRGSYGYTF
TGTGCCAGCAGCGGCCCTGTCAGGGGTTCCTATGGCTACACCTTC
>TRBD1|TRBJ1-2|-|TRBV5-1
CASTTGLGQGNYTF
TGCGCCAGCACTACCGGCTTAGGACAGGGGAACTACACCTTC
>-|TRBJ1-1|-|TRBV19
CASSMSGGGTEAFF
TGTGCCAGTAGTATGAGTGGGGGGGGCACTGAAGCTTTCTTT
>-|TRBJ2-5|-|TRBV5-1
CASSLGLAETQYF
TGCGCCAGCAGCTTGGGGTTAGCGGAGACCCAGTACTTC
>-|TRBJ2-1|-|TRBV15
CATSRGTGPYNEQFF
TGTGCCACCAGCAGGGGCACAGGGCCATACAATGAGCAGTTCTTC
>TRBD1|TRBJ1-2|-|TRBV5-1
CASSGPDRGLTNYGYTF
TGCGCCAGCAGCGGCCCGGACAGGGGGCTTACTAACTATGGCTACACCTTC
>TRBD1|TRBJ1-2|few|TRBV5-1
CASSLEGTGTYGYTF
TGCGCCAGCAGCTTGGAAGGGACAGGGACTTACGGCTACACCTTC
>-|TRBJ1-5|-|TRBV19
CASSIDHTPNQPQHF
TGTGCCAGTAGTATAGACCATACTCCCAATCAGCCCCAGCATTTT
>TRBD1|TRBJ1-2|once|TRBV6-5
CASSYSPHRGRYGYTF
TGTGCCAGCAGTTACTCCCCTCACAGGGGTCGGTATGGCTACACCTTC
>TRBD1|TRBJ1-1|-|TRBV5-6
CASSSGQGAIGTEAFF
TGTGCCAGCAGCTCCGGACAGGGGGCGATCGGCACTGAAGCTTTCTTT
>TRBD1|TRBJ1-4|once|TRBV6-6
CASSYRDRGYEKLFF
TGTGCCAGCAGTTACCGGGACAGGGGTTATGAAAAACTGTTTTTT
>-|TRBJ2-2|-|TRBV19
CASTPAGKAAGELFF
TGTGCCAGTACCCCGGCGGGTAAGGCTGCCGGGGAGCTGTTTTTT
>TRBD1|TRBJ1-2|few|TRBV27
CASRTGQPNYGYTF
TGTGCCAGCAGAACGGGACAGCCTAACTATGGCTACACCTTC
>-|TRBJ1-2|-|TRBV12-3/TRBV12-4
CASSWPQNYGYTF
TGTGCCAGTTCCTGGCCACAAAACTATGGCTACACCTTC
>-|TRBJ1-4|-|TRBV2
CASSLRAGEKLFF
TGTGCCAGCAGTCTAAGGGCGGGCGAAAAACTGTTTTTT
>-|TRBJ1-1|-|TRBV9
CASTNLGGGGMIAEAFF
TGTGCCAGCACAAACCTCGGGGGAGGTGGGATGATAGCTGAAGCTTTCTTT
>-|TRBJ2-5|-|TRBV7-9
CASSHLGKETQYF
TGTGCCAGCAGCCACCTAGGAAAAGAGACCCAGTACTTC
>TRBD1|TRBJ1-1|-|TRBV5-1
CASSLDGRGQAEAFF
TGCGCCAGCAGCTTGGACGGCAGGGGGCAGGCTGAAGCTTTCTTT
>-|TRBJ1-3|-|TRBV25-1
CASGAREGTMSGNTIYF
TGTGCCAGCGGGGCAAGGGAGGGTACGATGTCTGGAAACACCATATATTTT
>-|TRBJ1-3|few|TRBV6-6
CASSRSGGGNTIYF
TGTGCCAGCAGTCGATCTGGCGGAGGAAACACCATATATTTT
>-|TRBJ1-5|once|TRBV9
CASSVDDGRNQPQHF
TGTGCCAGCAGCGTAGATGATGGCCGAAATCAGCCCCAGCATTTT
>-|TRBJ2-1|-|TRBV7-9
CASSFANNEQFF
TGTGCCAGCAGCTTCGCGAACAATGAGCAGTTCTTC
>-|TRBJ1-1|-|TRBV7-2
CASSLGRGSTEAFF
TGTGCCAGCAGCTTAGGTAGGGGTTCAACTGAAGCTTTCTTT
>-|TRBJ1-5|-|TRBV6-5
CASSKQGAGNQPQHF
TGTGCCAGCAGTAAACAGGGAGCCGGCAATCAGCCCCAGCATTTT
>TRBD1|TRBJ1-5|-|TRBV6-5
CASKYGTGDQPQHF
TGTGCCAGCAAGTACGGGACAGGGGATCAGCCCCAGCATTTT
>TRBD2|TRBJ2-5|-|TRBV7-2
CASSLASGGFGTQYF
TGTGCCAGCAGCTTAGCTAGCGGGGGGTTCGGGACCCAGTACTTC
>-|TRBJ1-5|-|TRBV3-1/TRBV3-2
CASSPTQRFRDSNQPQHF
TGTGCCAGCAGCCCAACCCAAAGGTTCAGGGATAGCAATCAGCCCCAGCATTTT
>TRBD2|TRBJ2-7|-|TRBV4-3
CASSQDGPGGSYEQYF
TGCGCCAGCAGCCAAGACGGTCCGGGGGGGTCCTACGAGCAGTACTTC
>TRBD1|TRBJ2-5|-|TRBV20-1
CSARGGTAQYF
TGCAGTGCTAGAGGGGGGACAGCCCAGTACTTC
>TRBD1|TRBJ1-5|-|TRBV27
CASSSSRGHQPQHF
TGTGCCAGCAGTTCCTCAAGGGGGCACCAGCCCCAGCATTTT
>TRBD2|TRBJ2-1|-|TRBV11-2
CASIPWAGGPYNEQFF
TGTGCCAGCATCCCCTGGGCGGGAGGCCCCTACAATGAGCAGTTCTTC
>TRBD2|TRBJ2-2|few|TRBV30
CAWRISGSGTGELFF
TGTGCCTGGAGGATAAGCGGGAGTGGTACCGGGGAGCTGTTTTTT
>TRBD1|TRBJ1-6|-|TRBV9
CASSGPGQNNSPLHF
TGTGCCAGCAGCGGCCCGGGACAGAATAATTCACCCCTCCACTTT
>-|TRBJ2-6|-|TRBV9
CASSVGGGAGANVLTF
TGTGCCAGCAGCGTGGGGGGAGGCGCTGGGGCCAACGTCCTGACTTTC
>-|TRBJ2-7|-|TRBV12-5
CASAGTSSSYEQYF
TGTGCTAGTGCCGGGACTTCCAGCTCCTACGAGCAGTACTTC
>-|TRBJ2-4|-|TRBV5-1
CASSSLTSGIQYF
TGCGCCAGCAGCTCCCTGACCTCAGGGATTCAGTACTTC
>-|TRBJ1-3|-|TRBV6-5
CASIKDTHSGNTIYF
TGTGCCAGCATTAAAGACACCCACTCTGGAAACACCATATATTTT
>-|TRBJ1-1|-|TRBV5-5
CASSLGGGNTEAFF
TGTGCCAGCAGCTTGGGCGGGGGCAACACTGAAGCTTTCTTT